This T cell receptor beta chain was identified in a study of vaccination and CD4 T cells after COVID-19. About the study: A median of around 70 days (range 14 to 241) separated dose two from the taking of post-vaccine samples. Regarding the study as a whole: The median count of SARS-CoV-2-reactive clonotypes rose from around 21 to 38, not significantly.

Treatment here: roughly 10-day PBMC culture with coronavirus spike peptide pools or control peptides (ViraFEST assay). The unexposed donor provided CD4+ T cells, which were taken before the COVID-19 pandemic (2011-2018). Alongside around 10 IU/ml IL-2 and 10 ug/ml peptide pools, PBMCs were cultured at some 2 million per well. Germline V gene sequence: CDR1 DFQATT, CDR2 SNEGSKA (reference sequence). V lost 5 bases and J lost 4, with 20 bases in between. The CDR3 extends over 15 amino acids. Sequence data for DNA of cultured CD4+ T cells were generated by the Oncomine TCR Beta short-read assay. After culture, CD4+ T cells served as the source for genomic DNA extraction. TCRdb passed the PCR reads through MiXCR, listing each CDR3 protein once. This sample yields 6,700 or so distinct CDR3 sequences, of which about 40% are seen a single time; about 26% belongs to the top ten. Comment on this clonotype: Its antigen remains unidentified.

The chain is built from TRBV20-1 and TRBJ1-2; D possibly corresponds to TRBD1 (5 bases). The clonotype was recovered from a human donor in good health. The specimen was CD4+ T cells from blood, cultured in vitro. The CDR3 here is CSARTQGVVFYGYTF. Here the CDR3 DNA reads TGCAGTGCTCGTACCCAGGGAGTAGTTTTCTATGGCTACACCTTC.